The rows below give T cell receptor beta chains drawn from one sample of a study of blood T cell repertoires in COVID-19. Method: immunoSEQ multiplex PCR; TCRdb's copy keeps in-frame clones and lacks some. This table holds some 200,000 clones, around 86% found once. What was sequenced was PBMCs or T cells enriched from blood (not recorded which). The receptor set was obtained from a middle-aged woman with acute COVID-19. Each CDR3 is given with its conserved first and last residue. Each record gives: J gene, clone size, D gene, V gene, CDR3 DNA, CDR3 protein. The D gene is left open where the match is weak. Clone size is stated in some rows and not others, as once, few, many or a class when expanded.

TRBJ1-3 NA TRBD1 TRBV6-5 TGTGCCAGCAGTTACACCAGGACAGGGGGAAACACCATATATTTT CASSYTRTGGNTIYF
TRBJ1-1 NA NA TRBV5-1 TGCGCCAGCAGCTTGGCCATCAGGAACACTGAAGCTTTCTTT CASSLAIRNTEAFF
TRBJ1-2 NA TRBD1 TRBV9 TGTGCCAGCAGTAAGGTTGGGACAGGGACCGGCCAGGGCTACACCTTC CASSKVGTGTGQGYTF
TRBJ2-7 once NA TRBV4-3 TGCGCCAGCAGCCAAAACAGCGGCGACGAGCAGTACTTC CASSQNSGDEQYF
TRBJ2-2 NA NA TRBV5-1 TGCGCCAGCAAGGAGACGGTGAACACCGGGGAGCTGTTTTTT CASKETVNTGELFF
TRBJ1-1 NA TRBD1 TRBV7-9 TGTGCCAGCAGCTCGGGACAGATGAACACTGAAGCTTTCTTT CASSSGQMNTEAFF
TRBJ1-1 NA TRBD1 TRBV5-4 TGTGCCAGCAGGGCAAGGGACAGGCTGGGGGCTGAAGCTTTCTTT CASRARDRLGAEAFF
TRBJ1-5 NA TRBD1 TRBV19 TGTGCCAGTAGTCACCGGGACAGGGATAATCAGCCCCAGCATTTT CASSHRDRDNQPQHF
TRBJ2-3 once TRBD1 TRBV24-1 TGTGCCACCAGTGACCATGGGACAGGGGAGCAAGATACGCAGTATTTT CATSDHGTGEQDTQYF
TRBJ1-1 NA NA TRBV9 TGTGCCAGCAGCGGGCTCCTGAACACTGAAGCTTTCTTT CASSGLLNTEAFF
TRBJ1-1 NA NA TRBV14 TGTGCCAGCAGCCAAGAAACTCTTGTATCAGGAGCGGTCGAAGCTTTCTTT CASSQETLVSGAVEAFF
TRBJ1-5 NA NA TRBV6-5 TGTGCCACCCGACTCGGGGGTAGCAATCAGCCCCAGCATTTT CATRLGGSNQPQHF
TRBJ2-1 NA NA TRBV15 TGTGCCACCAGCAGAGGGTCGGGAAAAACCAATGAGCAGTTCTTC CATSRGSGKTNEQFF
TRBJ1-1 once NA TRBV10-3 TGTGCCATCAGTTTCGGGACTGAAGCTTTCTTT CAISFGTEAFF
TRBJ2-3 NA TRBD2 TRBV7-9 TGTGCCAGCAGCCGCAGCGGGGGAGCCACAGATACGCAGTATTTT CASSRSGGATDTQYF
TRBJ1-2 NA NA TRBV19 TGTGCCAGTAGTCCCTCTCAGACGGGGGGCTACACCTTC CASSPSQTGGYTF
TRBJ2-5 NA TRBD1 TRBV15 TGTGCCACCAGCAGAGATCAAGGGGACAGGGGAGAGACCCAGTACTTC CATSRDQGDRGETQYF
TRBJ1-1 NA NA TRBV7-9 TGTGCCAGCAGCGATGGGCGTCAGCCCGGCCCAAGGGCTTTCTTT CASSDGRQPGPRAFF
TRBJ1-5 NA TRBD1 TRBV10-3 TGTGCCACCCGGGACAGTAATCAGCCCCAGCATTTT CATRDSNQPQHF
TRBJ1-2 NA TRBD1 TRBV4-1 TGCGCCAGCAGCCAATTTGAGACAGGGCTAGTAGGCTACACCTTC CASSQFETGLVGYTF
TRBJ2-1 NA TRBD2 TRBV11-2 TGTGCCAGCAGCGCCGGGACTAGCGGGGGGAGGTGGGATGAGCAGTTCTTC CASSAGTSGGRWDEQFF
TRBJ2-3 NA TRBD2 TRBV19 TGTGCCAGTAGTATCAGCGGGGAAGGAGATACGCAGTATTTT CASSISGEGDTQYF
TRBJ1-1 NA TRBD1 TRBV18 TGTGCCAGCGCTGGGGGACAGGGTTTCACTGAAGCTTTCTTT CASAGGQGFTEAFF
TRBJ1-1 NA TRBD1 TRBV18 TGTGCCAGCTCCCTCGACAGGGGGCTAGGGGCTTTCTTT CASSLDRGLGAFF
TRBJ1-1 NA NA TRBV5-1 TGCGCCAGCAGCTTGGTCGTGCGGGAGAACACTGAAGCTTTCTTT CASSLVVRENTEAFF
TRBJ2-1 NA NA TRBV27 TGTGCCAGCAGTTTCGGGGATGAGCAGTTCTTC CASSFGDEQFF
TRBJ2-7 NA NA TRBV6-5 TGTGCCAGCAGTTACTCGACGGGAAACAGGGCGGACGAGCAGTACTTC CASSYSTGNRADEQYF
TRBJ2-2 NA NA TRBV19 TGTGCCAGTAGTATGCTCGGAACAGCCACCGGGGAGCTGTTTTTT CASSMLGTATGELFF
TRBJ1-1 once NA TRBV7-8 TGTGCCAGCAGCTTAGGGTACAGGGAGAACACTGAAGCTTTCTTT CASSLGYRENTEAFF
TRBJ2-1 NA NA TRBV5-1 TGCGCCAGCGGGTTGAACAGGATGGTTGATGAGCAGTTCTTC CASGLNRMVDEQFF
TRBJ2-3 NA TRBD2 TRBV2 TGTGCCAGCAGCCCGGGGGGGGGAGATACGCAGTATTTT CASSPGGGDTQYF
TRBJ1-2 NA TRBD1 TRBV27 TGTGCCAGCAGTTTAGTGGCAGGGGGGTCTACTAACTATGGCTACACCTTC CASSLVAGGSTNYGYTF
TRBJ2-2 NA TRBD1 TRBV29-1 TGCAGCGTCAAAGGGGGGACAGGGAACACCGGGGAGCTGTTTTTT CSVKGGTGNTGELFF
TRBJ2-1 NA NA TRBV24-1 TGTGCCACCGGCACAGGTGCCTACAATGAGCAGTTCTTC CATGTGAYNEQFF
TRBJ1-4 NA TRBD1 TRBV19 TGTGCCAGTAGTACGAATGCGGCAGGGGGTGGTGAAAAACTGTTTTTT CASSTNAAGGGEKLFF
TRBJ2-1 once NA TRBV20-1 TGCAGTGCTCGAACCGGTGCTGAGCAGTTCTTC CSARTGAEQFF
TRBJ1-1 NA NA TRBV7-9 TGTGCCAGCAGTCCACAGGGCTTAGTGACTGAAGCTTTCTTT CASSPQGLVTEAFF
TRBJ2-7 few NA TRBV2 TGTGCCAGCAGGGACAACTACGAGCAGTACTTC CASRDNYEQYF
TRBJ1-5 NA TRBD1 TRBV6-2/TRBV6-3 TGTGCCAGCAGTTACCGGACAGGCCCATTCAATCAGCCCCAGCATTTT CASSYRTGPFNQPQHF
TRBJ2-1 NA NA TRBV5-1 TGCGCCAGCAGCCCCGGGTCAGGGGACTACAATGAGCAGTTCTTC CASSPGSGDYNEQFF
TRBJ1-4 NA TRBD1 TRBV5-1 TGCGCCAGCAGCGATCGGACAGGGAGTGTCGATGAAAAACTGTTTTTT CASSDRTGSVDEKLFF
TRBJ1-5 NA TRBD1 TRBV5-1 TGCGCCAGCAGCTTGGGGACAGGGACGCAGCCCCAGCATTTT CASSLGTGTQPQHF
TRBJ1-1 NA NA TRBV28 TGTGCCGGGGGCATGGATGGCACTGAAGCTTTCTTT CAGGMDGTEAFF
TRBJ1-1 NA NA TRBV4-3 TGCGCCAGCAGCCTCGGGTCAAACACTGAAGCTTTCTTT CASSLGSNTEAFF
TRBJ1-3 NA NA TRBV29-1 TGCAGCGTTGTAATTCGGCAGGGCCTTGGAAACACCATATATTTT CSVVIRQGLGNTIYF
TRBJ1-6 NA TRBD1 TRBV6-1 TGTGCCAGCAGTGAACTTTCACAGGGGAATTCACCCCTCCACTTT CASSELSQGNSPLHF
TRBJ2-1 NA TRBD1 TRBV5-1 TGCGCCAGCAGCTTGGACGGGGGGACAGGGGTTCCTACAGGGCAGTTCTTC CASSLDGGTGVPTGQFF
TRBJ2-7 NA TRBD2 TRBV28 TGTGCCAGCAGTTTCGACACCGGGACTAGAGCCTACGAGCAGTACTTC CASSFDTGTRAYEQYF
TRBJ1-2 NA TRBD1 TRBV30 TGTGCCTGGAGTGTACTAAGACGGGAGACAGGGGGCTTTCGTCACTATGGCTACACCTTC CAWSVLRRETGGFRHYGYTF
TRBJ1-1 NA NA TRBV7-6 TGTGCCAGCAGCTCCGGGACAACGAACACTGAAGCTTTCTTT CASSSGTTNTEAFF
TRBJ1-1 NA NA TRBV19 TGTGCCAGTAGTATCTCGACGGGTAACACTGAAGCTTTCTTT CASSISTGNTEAFF
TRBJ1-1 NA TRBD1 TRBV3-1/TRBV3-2 TGTGCCAGCAGCCAAGCCTGGACAGGGGCGACTGAAGCTTTCTTT CASSQAWTGATEAFF
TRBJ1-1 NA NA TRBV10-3 TGTGCCATCAGTGACTCAGAATTTGAAGCTTTCTTT CAISDSEFEAFF
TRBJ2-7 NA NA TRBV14 TGTGCCAGCAGCCCTGGGCGGGCAGAACAGTACTTC CASSPGRAEQYF
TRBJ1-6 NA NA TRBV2 TGTGCCAGCATGGACAGTTATAATTCACCCCTCCACTTT CASMDSYNSPLHF